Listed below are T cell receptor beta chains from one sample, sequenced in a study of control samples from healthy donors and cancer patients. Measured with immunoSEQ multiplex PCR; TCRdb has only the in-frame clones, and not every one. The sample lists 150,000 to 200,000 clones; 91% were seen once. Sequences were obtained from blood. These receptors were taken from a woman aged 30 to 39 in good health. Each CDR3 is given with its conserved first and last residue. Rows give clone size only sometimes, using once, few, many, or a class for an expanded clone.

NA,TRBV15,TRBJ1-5,CATKASDYQPQHF
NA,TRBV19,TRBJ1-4,CASSSRATNEKLFF
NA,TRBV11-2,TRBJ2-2,CASSFRTGTNTGELFF
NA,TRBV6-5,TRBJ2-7,CASSYSESGSYEQYF
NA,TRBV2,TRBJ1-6,CASSGDRGFNSPLHF
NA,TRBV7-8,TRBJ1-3,CASSLSGTGDSGNTIYF
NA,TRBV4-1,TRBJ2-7,CASSQRDRAVSGRAYEQYF
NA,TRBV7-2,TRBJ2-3,CASSLRAGSSTDTQYF
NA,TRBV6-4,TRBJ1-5,CASSVDSNQPQHF
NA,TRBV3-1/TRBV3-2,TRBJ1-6,CASSQLGDNSPLHF
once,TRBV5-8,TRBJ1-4,CASSLGQGAPEKLFF
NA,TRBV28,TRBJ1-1,CASSFSGTGGTEAFF
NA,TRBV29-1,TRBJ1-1,CSVEDGFMNTEAFF
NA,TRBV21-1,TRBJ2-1,CASSKAGESYNEQFF